These 21 T cell receptor beta chains came from one sample sequenced in a study of cytomegalovirus exposure and HLA in healthy donors. The PCR was carried out with 60 Vbeta primers and 13 Jbeta primers. Libraries were prepared by immunoSEQ multiplex PCR; TCRdb keeps only in-frame clonotypes and omits some of them. The sample contains over 150,000 clones, roughly 86% of which appear only once. Sequencing was performed on PBMCs. These receptors all stem from a girl aged 10 to 17 in good health and CMV-seropositive.

This clone turned up a few times. The chain has TRBV11-2 and TRBJ1-2, with D unresolved. The CDR3 covers 16 residues. Germline CDR1 and CDR2: SGHAT and FQNNGV. Trimming cost V 1 base and J 0 bases, with 12 bases left between them. CDR3 amino acids: CASSLVYSGSNYGYTF. As DNA, the CDR3 is TGTGCCAGCAGCTTAGTGTATTCGGGGTCTAACTATGGCTACACCTTC.

The genes are TRBV11-3 and TRBJ1-2, with a tentative D call TRBD1 (5 bases). Germline loops: CDR1 SGHNT, CDR2 YENEEA. The CDR3 extends over 12 amino acids. The V end lost 5 bases, the J end lost 3 bases, and 7 bases lay between the germline ends. The CDR3 here is CASSRGDYGYTF. The CDR3 nucleotides read TGTGCCAGCAGCCGGGGGGACTATGGCTACACCTTC.

This clone was found once. The chain couples TRBV27 to TRBJ2-1, with 11 bases matching TRBD2. CDR3 length equals 16 residues. Looked up from germline, CDR1 is MNHEY and CDR2 is SMNVEV (reference sequence). The junction had 9 bases not matched to a gene; V was cut back by 7 bases and J by 4 bases. The CDR3 DNA sequence: TGTGCCAGCAATGGGGCTAGCGGGGGGACATACAATGAGCAGTTCTTC. It codes for CASNGASGGTYNEQFF.

In this sample, this clone turned up a few times. The chain recombines TRBV5-1 with TRBJ2-2; no clear D. Germline CDR1 is SGHRS and CDR2 is YFSETQ. The CDR3 totals 15 residues. V lost 1 base, J lost 1 base, and 8 bases lay in between. The CDR3: CASSLYVGNTGELFF. The CDR3 DNA follows: TGCGCCAGCAGCTTGTACGTCGGGAACACCGGGGAGCTGTTTTTT.

This clone occurred a few times. CDR3 protein: CATRDRGNYNSPLHF. The CDR3 bases are TGTGCCACACGGGACAGGGGGAATTATAATTCACCCCTCCACTTT. This rearrangement joins TRBV27 to TRBJ1-6; 11 bases fit TRBD1. Germline CDR1 MNHEY, CDR2 SMNVEV (reference sequence). V shed 10 bases, J shed 4 bases, and the junction held 6 bases outside the gene matches. This CDR3 spans 15 amino acids.

This clone appeared a single time. J is TRBJ2-7 and V is TRBV7-6, with 11 nucleotides matching TRBD1. Germline CDR1 SGHVS, CDR2 FNYEAQ. The CDR3 has 16 residues. Unmatched junction bases numbered 12, after V lost 5 bases and J lost 6 bases. CDR3 sequence (DNA): TGTGCCAGCAGCCCCAGGTATAGGACAGGGGGCGCCGAGCAGTACTTC. Amino acids: CASSPRYRTGGAEQYF. The full variable domain, in which reference TRBV7-6 and TRBJ2-7 provide the parts outside the CDR3, is GAGVSQSPRYKVTKRGQDVALRCDPISGHVSLYWYRQALGQGPEFLTYFNYEAQQDKSGLPNDRFSAERPEGSISTLTIQRTEQRDSAMYRCASSPRYRTGGAEQYFGPGTRLTVT.

V and J are TRBV14 and TRBJ1-6, with unresolved D. This CDR3 is built from 18 residues. With 1 base removed from V and 3 bases from J, the gap between germline ends came to 16 bases. Germline lookup yields CDR1 SGHDN and CDR2 FVKESK. The CDR3 region is CASSQGARVDYYNSPLHF. The CDR3 DNA sequence: TGTGCCAGCAGCCAAGGGGCGCGAGTAGACTACTATAATTCACCCCTCCACTTT.

V and J are TRBV12-5 and TRBJ2-7, with D perhaps matching TRBD1 (6 bases). From germline, CDR1 is LGHNT and CDR2 FRNRAP. V gave up 4 bases and J gave up 2 bases, with 15 bases separating them. The CDR3 length is 15 residues. The CDR3 is CASGWALTGTYEQYF. The CDR3 DNA reads as TGTGCTAGTGGTTGGGCACTCACAGGGACCTACGAGCAGTACTTC.

The chain couples TRBV19 to TRBJ1-1; 7 positions agree with TRBD1. Germline lookup yields CDR1 LNHDA and CDR2 SQIVND (reference sequence). The CDR3 sequence is 14 residues long. V was clipped by 10 bases and J by 2 bases; unmatched bases: 10. CDR3 in amino acids: CATMRGQTNTEAFF. Here the CDR3 DNA reads TGTGCCACGATGAGGGGGCAGACAAACACTGAAGCTTTCTTT.

The chain uses TRBV30 and TRBJ2-7; D may be TRBD2 (6 bases). Trimming pared 2 bases from V and 4 bases from J, leaving 15 bases between. The germline CDR1 and CDR2 sequences are GTSNPN and SVGIG (reference sequence). The CDR3 has 14 residues. CDR3 coding DNA: TGTGCCTGGAGTAAAGCAAGGGAGGAGTACGAGCAGTACTTC. It specifies CAWSKAREEYEQYF.

V usage is TRBV27 and J usage is TRBJ1-6; unclear D gene. V was pared by 3 bases and J by 10 bases, with 10 bases between. The CDR3 consists of 13 residues. Germline assignment: CDR1 MNHEY and CDR2 SMNVEV (reference sequence). CDR3 sequence: CASSLGSRSPLHF. DNA for the CDR3: TGTGCCAGCAGTTTGGGGAGTAGATCACCCCTCCACTTT.

This clone was detected only a few times. The V call is TRBV5-6, the J call TRBJ1-6; D unclear. V dropped 0 bases and J dropped 6 bases, with 10 bases sitting between them. The CDR3 spans 15 residues. From germline, CDR1 is SGHDT and CDR2 YYEEEE. The CDR3 nucleotides are TGTGCCAGCAGCTTGGAGAACACCGCTAATTCACCCCTCCACTTT. Protein sequence: CASSLENTANSPLHF.

The chain links TRBV9 to TRBJ2-7; maybe TRBD1 (6 bases). The CDR3 length is 15 residues. Germline loops: CDR1 SGDLS, CDR2 YYNGEE. V was shortened by 4 bases and J by 2 bases, with 16 bases between the two germline ends. The CDR3 here is CASSLGQTPPYEQYF. The CDR3 coding sequence is TGTGCCAGCAGCCTCGGACAGACCCCCCCCTACGAGCAGTACTTC. The entire variable domain, with the rest obtained from reference TRBV9 and TRBJ2-7, is as follows: DSGVTQTPKHLITATGQRVTLRCSPRSGDLSVYWYQQSLDQGLQFLIQYYNGEERAKGNILERFSAQQFPDLHSELNLSSLELGDSALYFCASSLGQTPPYEQYFGPGTRLTVT.

This chain links TRBV7-2 with TRBJ2-3; D is uncertain. V shed 5 bases and J shed 2 bases, with 17 bases lying between them. The CDR3 consists of 16 residues. Germline CDR1 and CDR2: SGHTA and FQGNSA. The CDR3 nucleotides are TGTGCCAGCAGCCCCCTTTTGAGATCCATCACAGATACGCAGTATTTT. Protein product: CASSPLLRSITDTQYF. Complete variable domain (other parts from reference TRBV7-2 and TRBJ2-3): GAGVSQSPSNKVTEKGKDVELRCDPISGHTALYWYRQSLGQGLEFLIYFQGNSAPDKSGLPSDRFSAERTGGSVSTLTIQRTQQEDSAVYLCASSPLLRSITDTQYFGPGTRLTVL.

This chain uses TRBV7-8 with TRBJ2-2, with D perhaps matching TRBD2 (6 bases). The CDR3 is 17 residues long. Germline CDR1 and CDR2: SGHVS and FQNEAQ. The V end was cut by 1 base, the J end by 0 bases, with 12 bases between. The CDR3 nucleotides read TGTGCCAGCAGCTTAGACCCGGCGGGGCCGAACACCGGGGAGCTGTTTTTT. Translation gives CASSLDPAGPNTGELFF.

The J gene is TRBJ2-7, the V gene TRBV27; 10 nucleotides agree with TRBD2. With 3 bases clipped from V and 3 bases from J, the junction kept 5 bases outside the gene matches. CDR1 MNHEY and CDR2 SMNVEV come from the germline V gene (reference sequence). CDR3 length: 15 residues. CDR3 sequence reads: CASSFSSGGIYEQYF. CDR3 bases: TGTGCCAGCAGTTTTTCTAGCGGGGGCATCTACGAGCAGTACTTC.

The gene calls are TRBV10-2 and TRBJ2-7; D is undetermined. CDR3 length: 15 amino acids. Per the germline V gene, CDR1 is WSHSY and CDR2 is SAAADI. The germline V and J ends were trimmed by 2 bases and 3 bases, with 14 bases remaining between them. The CDR3 spells CASSEPWQAHYEQYF. The CDR3 DNA is TGCGCCAGCAGTGAGCCGTGGCAGGCGCACTACGAGCAGTACTTC.

This chain links TRBV4-2 with TRBJ1-4; 8 bases match TRBD1. Germline CDR1 LGHNA, CDR2 YNFKEQ. J lost 7 bases, V lost 2 bases, and 12 bases had no gene match. The CDR3 is 17 residues long. CDR3 in DNA: TGTGCCAGCAGCCAAATAAGGGGGGCAGGGGGCCTTGAAAAACTGTTTTTT. This sequence encodes CASSQIRGAGGLEKLFF.

The J gene is TRBJ1-6, the V gene TRBV15; D gene uncertain. Trimming shortened V by 5 bases and J by 6 bases, and 11 bases separated the two germline ends. This CDR3 contains 14 residues. Per the germline V gene, CDR1 is LNHNV and CDR2 is YYDKDF (reference sequence). The CDR3 sequence: CATSGTGLNSPLHF. The CDR3 nucleotides read TGTGCCACCAGCGGAACTGGGCTTAATTCACCCCTCCACTTT.

The V call is TRBV6-6, the J call TRBJ2-7; 8 bases line up with TRBD2. The V gene's germline CDR1 is MNHNY and CDR2 SVGAGI (reference sequence). The CDR3 is made up of 13 amino acids. CDR3 nucleotide sequence: TGTGGTACGAGCGGGGGAGTGACCTACGAGCAGTACTTC. Protein: CGTSGGVTYEQYF.

The chain couples TRBV7-2 to TRBJ1-2, with D perhaps TRBD1 (6 bases). This CDR3 spans 14 amino acids. The germline V gene encodes CDR1 SGHTA and CDR2 FQGNSA. The V gene lost 5 bases and the J gene lost 7 bases, with 17 bases spanning the gap. CDR3 DNA sequence: TGTGCCAGCAGCCCGAGGGGCCAAGGGGGTGGCTACACCTTC. It yields the protein CASSPRGQGGGYTF.